This TCR beta chain came from a study of blood T cell repertoires in COVID-19. Using immunoSEQ multiplex PCR, the repertoire was profiled, and TCRdb retains in-frame clones only, with some absent. Of fewer than 400,000 clones listed, roughly nine tenths were seen once; the top ten hold 4% to 6%. V was pared by 4 bases and J by 3 bases, with 6 bases of the junction left unmatched. The CDR3 consists of 16 residues. Germline V gene data show CDR1 as MDHEN and CDR2 as SYDVKM. The chain carries TRBV28 and TRBJ2-3, with TRBD1 identical over 11 bases. The sequence was collected from a man in his 60s who had recovered from COVID-19. Sample: PBMCs or T cells enriched from blood (not recorded which). DNA for the CDR3: TGTGCCAGCAGTTCCCAGGACAGGGGGCGGACAGATACGCAGTATTTT. Its translation is CASSSQDRGRTDTQYF. Combining the CDR3 with reference TRBV28 and TRBJ2-3 gives the whole variable domain DVKVTQSSRYLVKRTGEKVFLECVQDMDHENMFWYRQDPGLGLRLIYFSYDVKMKEKGDIPEGYSVSREKKERFSLILESASTNQTSMYLCASSSQDRGRTDTQYFGPGTRLTVL.